This T cell receptor (beta chain) was captured in a study of blood T cell repertoires in COVID-19. Study at large: PBMCs, B-cell-depleted T cells, or T cells were the source of the cDNA or gDNA that made up the material.

In the original processing: By means of reference gene primer amplification, nucleated cell counts were estimated. Assay used: immunoSEQ multiplex PCR; TCRdb lists only in-frame clones, some missing. That table supplies the V and J calls and clone size; D and trimming were determined from the DNA. The sample contains 50,000 or so clones, roughly nine tenths of which appear only once. Germline CDR1 reads SGHAT; CDR2 reads FQDESV (reference sequence). This CDR3 is built from 12 residues. The junction had 0 bases not matched to a gene; V was cut back by 4 bases and J by 4 bases. The receptor was isolated from a human donor in a cohort sampled during active COVID-19. This chain joins TRBV11-1 and TRBJ1-1, with TRBD1 matching 7 bases. What was sequenced was peripheral blood. CDR3 residues: CASSSGGTEAFF. The CDR3 bases are TGTGCCAGCAGCTCAGGGGGCACTGAAGCTTTCTTT.